The clone carrying this TCR beta chain was recorded many times. Its target is not known. The sequence runs out 3 residues before the end of the CDR3; the remainder is reconstructed from the germline J gene. The CDR3 runs to 14 residues. Trimming left V 2 bases short and J 3 bases short, with 7 bases between. Measured with immunoSEQ multiplex PCR; TCRdb has only the in-frame clones, and not every one. The sample lists 35,000 or so clones, none appearing once, the ten largest making up 2.5% to 3.5%. This sample was taken from a study of T cell clonality in common variable immunodeficiency. Study results and limitations: TCRbeta clonality was increased in CVID versus healthy controls. Fewer TCRbeta clones were shared among CVID subjects than controls.

V gene TRBV12-3 or TRBV12-4 combines with J gene TRBJ2-2; D unresolved. The sample taken for sequencing was peripheral blood mononuclear cells. The clonotype comes from a person aged 18-69 years in good health. The part of the CDR3 DNA that was read is TGTGCCAGCAGTTTAAACTCCTACACCGGGGAG. It encodes CASSLNSYTGE. The complete CDR3 protein is CASSLNSYTGELFF.